The T cell receptor beta chain described here comes from a study of T cell responses to AZD1222 COVID-19 vaccine. Points from the study as a whole: At study baseline, merely five or six AZD1222 recipients were seropositive. Clonal diversity was possibly underestimated; the donors were predominantly white British and more often female.

Worth noting for this clone: Its specificity is not known.

Produced via immunoSEQ multiplex PCR; TCRdb's table is partial and in-frame only. Of 100,000 or so clones in the sample, 87% are singletons; the top ten hold more than 15%. The receptor's source is an adult in good health. Sample: peripheral blood, taken on day 0 of AZD1222 vaccination.

The chain's CDR3 is CASSYRDRSYGYTF. CDR3 coding DNA: TGTGCCAGCAGTTACCGCGACAGGAGCTATGGCTACACCTTC. V is TRBV6-5 and J is TRBJ1-2; possible D gene TRBD1, 6 bases. CDR1 is MNHEY, CDR2 SVGAGI, per germline. The CDR3 has 14 amino acids. The V gene lost 2 bases and the J gene lost 4 bases, with 11 bases spanning the gap.